Presented here are 13 T cell receptor beta chains from one specimen sequenced in a study of blood T cell repertoires in COVID-19. Method: immunoSEQ multiplex PCR; TCRdb's copy keeps in-frame clones and lacks some. The repertoire consists of about 270,000 clones, with around 90% occurring once and the leading ten covering over 2%. The sample consisted of PBMCs or T cells enriched from blood (not recorded which). Receptors originate from a middle-aged woman with acute COVID-19.

This clone was seen once. J is TRBJ2-5 and V is TRBV7-2; TRBD2 matches 8 bases. V was pared by 1 base and J by 1 base, with 14 bases of the junction left unmatched. Germline lookup yields CDR1 SGHTA and CDR2 FQGNSA. The CDR3 is 19 amino acids. This CDR3 reads CASSLGSRLAGGAQETQYF. Written as DNA, the CDR3 is TGTGCCAGCAGCTTAGGGTCCAGGCTGGCCGGGGGGGCCCAAGAGACCCAGTACTTC.

This clone was detected once. The J gene is TRBJ2-1, the V gene TRBV11-2; 14 nucleotides line up with TRBD2. The V and J ends lost 5 bases and 3 bases, in that order; junction bases with no gene match: 3. The CDR3 loop spans 16 amino acids. In germline, CDR1 is SGHAT, CDR2 FQNNGV. CDR3 in DNA: TGTGCCAGCAGCACCGGGACTAGCGGGAGCTACAATGAGCAGTTCTTC. Translation: CASSTGTSGSYNEQFF.

This chain joins TRBV29-1 and TRBJ2-5; TRBD2 might be the D (6 bases). CDR3 length: 12 amino acids. The germline V gene has CDR1 SQVTM and CDR2 ANQGSEA. Trimming took off 6 bases at V and 11 bases at J, with 19 bases between the two ends. This chain's CDR3 is CSVASENSLQYF. The CDR3 DNA follows: TGCAGCGTAGCTAGCGAGAACTCTTTGCAGTACTTC.

The chain couples TRBV29-1 to TRBJ1-2, with D possibly TRBD1 on 6 matching bases. The CDR3 length is 11 residues. Germline V gives CDR1 SQVTM, CDR2 ANQGSEA. Trimming shortened V by 6 bases and J by 3 bases, and 8 bases separated the two germline ends. CDR3 protein: CSVRTDYGYTF. The CDR3, as DNA: TGCAGCGTAAGGACAGACTATGGCTACACCTTC.

The chain links TRBV5-1 to TRBJ2-7, with TRBD2 matching 10 bases. V trimming: 0 bases; J trimming: 0 bases; junction bases outside the gene matches: 3. Germline loops: CDR1 SGHRS, CDR2 YFSETQ. The CDR3 loop spans 16 amino acids. This CDR3 is CASSLARTSGSYEQYF. CDR3 sequence (DNA): TGCGCCAGCAGCTTGGCCCGGACTAGCGGCTCCTACGAGCAGTACTTC.

The chain links TRBV2 to TRBJ2-7, with TRBD1 identical over 10 bases. After removal of 9 bases from V and 3 bases from J, the junction contained 5 bases not matched to a gene. The CDR3 loop spans 13 amino acids. Germline CDR1 is SNHLY and CDR2 is FYNNEI. CDR3 nucleotide sequence: TGTGCCAGGACTGACAGGGGGCTCTACGAGCAGTACTTC. It translates to CARTDRGLYEQYF.

This clone was recorded only once. This chain joins TRBV9 and TRBJ2-3, with D possibly matching TRBD2 (5 bases). The CDR3 is made up of 13 amino acids. The germline gives CDR1 SGDLS, CDR2 YYNGEE. V shed 4 bases and J shed 3 bases, with 9 bases lying between them. CDR3 amino acids: CASSSRLTDTQYF. The CDR3 nucleotides read TGTGCCAGCAGCTCCCGACTAACAGATACGCAGTATTTT.

The rearrangement uses TRBV7-2 and TRBJ2-1; 7 bases map to TRBD2. The CDR3 is made up of 14 amino acids. Unmatched junction bases numbered 4, after V lost 3 bases and J lost 5 bases. Germline assignment: CDR1 SGHTA and CDR2 FQGNSA. The CDR3 DNA reads as TGTGCCAGCAGCTTGTGGCTAGCGGACAATGAGCAGTTCTTC. Translating it yields CASSLWLADNEQFF.

The V gene is TRBV19, the J gene TRBJ1-4; no clear D. CDR1 and CDR2 (germline): LNHDA, SQIVND (reference sequence). Trimming shortened V by 5 bases and J by 4 bases, and 17 bases separated the two germline ends. The CDR3 extends over 16 amino acids. The CDR3 DNA reads as TGTGCCAGTAGTCCTACCTCGCGGAGGGATAATGAAAAACTGTTTTTT. This translates into CASSPTSRRDNEKLFF.

The V and J genes are TRBV11-3 and TRBJ2-3; the D gene is possibly TRBD2 (7 bases). The CDR3 spans 16 residues. Germline CDR1 SGHNT, CDR2 YENEEA. V lost 5 bases and J lost 0, with 15 bases in between. The CDR3 spells CASSRTGGPSTDTQYF. CDR3 nucleotides: TGTGCCAGCAGCCGAACCGGGGGGCCTAGCACAGATACGCAGTATTTT.

CDR3 sequence reads: CASSPSNQPQHF. The CDR3 DNA sequence: TGTGCCAGCAGCCCGAGCAATCAGCCCCAGCATTTT. V and J are TRBV28 and TRBJ1-5, with D uncertain. Between the trimmed V and J ends, which lost 6 bases and 1 base, there was a span of 4 bases. The CDR3 consists of 12 residues. The V gene's germline CDR1 is MDHEN and CDR2 SYDVKM.

The chain is built from TRBV7-2 and TRBJ2-7; D not certain. V was clipped by 5 bases and J by 0 bases, with 8 bases between them. The CDR3 spans 13 residues. Germline V CDR1 and CDR2: SGHTA, FQGNSA. The chain's CDR3 is CASSPPSSYEQYF. The CDR3 region has the DNA TGTGCCAGCAGCCCCCCTAGCTCCTACGAGCAGTACTTC.

The chain uses TRBV19 and TRBJ2-2; 8 positions match TRBD1. Looked up from germline, CDR1 is LNHDA and CDR2 is SQIVND (reference sequence). The CDR3 consists of 15 residues. The V segment lost 5 bases and the J segment 0 bases; nucleotides outside the gene matches: 2. The CDR3 sequence is CASSSGQANTGELFF. CDR3 DNA sequence: TGTGCCAGTAGTTCGGGACAGGCGAACACCGGGGAGCTGTTTTTT.